The source of this T cell receptor (beta chain) is a study of CD8+CD57+ T cells in acquired aplastic anemia. Study details: Each DNA sample taken from sorted CD4+ and CD8+ cells came to 3 to 4 ug on average. Study-level results: Patients versus controls showed no significant CD8+ Simpson's diversity difference.

Germline V gene sequence: CDR1 LGHNA, CDR2 YNFKEQ. CDR3 length: 12 residues. V was clipped by 5 bases and J by 1 base, with 2 bases between them. TCR beta VDJ combinations and CDR3 sequences were profiled from genomic DNA. Via MiXCR, TCRdb re-called the reads, giving one row per CDR3 protein. The sample holds 200,000 to 300,000 distinct CDR3 sequences, approximately 50% seen once. This clonotype was found many times. Antigen unknown. By flow cytometry, patients selected for sequencing had shown an expansion of CD8+CD57+ cells. Every patient presented with severe acquired aplastic anemia. There was no therapy given to any patient before the blood sampling took place.

The clonotype was recovered from a human donor with aplastic anemia. This sequence joins TRBV4-2 and TRBJ2-2; D is unclear. The specimen sequenced was sorted CD4+, CD8+, or CD8+CD57+ T cells (not recorded which) from PBMCs. Here the CDR3 DNA reads TGTGCCAGCAGCAAGAACACCGGGGAGCTGTTTTTT. Translation gives CASSKNTGELFF.